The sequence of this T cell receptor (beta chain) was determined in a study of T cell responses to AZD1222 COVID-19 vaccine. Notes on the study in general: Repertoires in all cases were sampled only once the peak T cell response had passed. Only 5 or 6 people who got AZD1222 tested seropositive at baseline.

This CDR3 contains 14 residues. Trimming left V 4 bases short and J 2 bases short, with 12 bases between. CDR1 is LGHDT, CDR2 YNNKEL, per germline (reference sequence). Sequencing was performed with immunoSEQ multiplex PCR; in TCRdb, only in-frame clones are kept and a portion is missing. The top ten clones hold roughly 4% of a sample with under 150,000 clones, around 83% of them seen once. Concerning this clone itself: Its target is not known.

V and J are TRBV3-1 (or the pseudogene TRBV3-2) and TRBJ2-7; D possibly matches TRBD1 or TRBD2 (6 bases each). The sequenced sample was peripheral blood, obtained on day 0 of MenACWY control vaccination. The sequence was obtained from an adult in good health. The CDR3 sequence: CASSLSGGAYEQYF. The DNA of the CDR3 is TGTGCCAGCAGCCTTTCCGGGGGCGCCTACGAGCAGTACTTC.